These 4 T cell receptor beta chains originate from one sample sequenced in a study of cytotoxic CD8 clonotypes in ibrutinib-treated CLL. Clones were read by immunoSEQ multiplex PCR, and TCRdb kept only the in-frame ones, dropping some. The data show approximately 190,000 clones, just over 70% seen once. The sequencing here drew on PBMCs, taken after 12 months of ibrutinib treatment. These receptors were collected from a human donor with chronic lymphocytic leukemia.

This sequence joins TRBV18 and TRBJ1-5; perhaps TRBD1 as D (5 bases). The V and J ends lost 2 bases and 0 bases respectively, with 8 bases between them. Germline values: CDR1 KGHSH, CDR2 LQKENI. The CDR3 has 15 amino acids. DNA of the CDR3: TGTGCCAGCTCACCATGGGACGTTAGCAATCAGCCCCAGCATTTT. Translation: CASSPWDVSNQPQHF.

The chain joins TRBV6-5 to TRBJ2-5; D possibly matches TRBD1 or TRBD2 (6 bases each). The V and J ends lost 6 bases and 7 bases respectively, with 15 bases between them. CDR3 size: 13 residues. CDR1 and CDR2 from the germline V gene are MNHEY and SVGAGI. The CDR3 spells CASSFGGTGTQYF. The CDR3, as DNA: TGTGCCAGCAGCTTCGGGGGCACGGGGACCCAGTACTTC.

V is TRBV9 and J is TRBJ1-5; 9 bases align to TRBD1. CDR3 length: 17 residues. V shed 3 bases and J 0 bases; nucleotides not matched to a gene: 7. CDR1 is SGDLS, CDR2 YYNGEE, per germline. The CDR3 coding sequence is TGTGCCAGCAGCGCAACGGACAGGGGAACTAGCAATCAGCCCCAGCATTTT. It specifies CASSATDRGTSNQPQHF.

V and J are TRBV10-3 and TRBJ1-3, with D uncertain. Trimming took off 6 bases at V and 1 base at J, with 10 bases between the two ends. CDR1 and CDR2 (germline): ENHRY, SYGVKD. The CDR3 has 14 amino acids. CDR3 amino acids: CAIRPGRSGNTIYF. The CDR3 nucleotides read TGTGCCATCAGGCCCGGGAGGTCTGGAAACACCATATATTTT.